This TCR beta chain emerged from a study of CD8 T cells in ankylosing spondylitis (dated by TCRdb to the late 2010s). A note on the overall study: T cell receptor beta repertoires were profiled in healthy donors and ankylosing spondylitis patients so that disease-linked TCR variants could be found. The full study cohort was made up of under 30 ankylosing spondylitis patients and around 100 healthy donors. Samples of peripheral blood were taken, and for ankylosing spondylitis patients, synovial fluid was collected as well.

This clonotype has just a few counts. Its specific antigen is unknown. The record has no base qualities; no much larger clone is one base away. Overall study results and their limits: A TCR beta motif of several highly homologous amino acid variants appeared characteristic of blood from ankylosing spondylitis patients. In peripheral blood, the disease-linked clones were found at relatively low frequencies and had a CD8+ phenotype. The disease-linked clones were reported as significantly enriched in matched synovial fluid samples from ankylosing spondylitis patients. Some motif variants had previously been reported in the synovial fluid and blood of reactive arthritis patients, which suggests shared mechanisms of disease initiation.

In the germline V gene, CDR1 corresponds to SGHRS and CDR2 to YFSETQ. The V end gives up 4 bases and the J end 7 bases, leaving 7 bases in the junction not matched to a gene. The CDR3, from cysteine to phenylalanine, totals 14 residues. The sequence is cut down to CDR3 DNA, 42 bases in frame from base 1. This sample was sequenced with an Illumina HiSeq 2500. Quantitative 5'-RACE with molecular barcodes was used to prepare TCR beta libraries. The authors processed their data as follows. A new computational method based on a probabilistic model of VDJ rearrangement was used to identify disease-linked TCR variants. TCRdb ran its own pipeline on the public reads, namely fastp trimming at Q25 and MiXCR clone calling, and kept in-frame beta chains. Entries are consolidated by CDR3 protein sequence, retaining the most common genes and DNA. TCRdb, rather than the study authors, made the V and J calls. A total of 670,000 or so distinct CDR3 sequences appear in this sample, around 20% of them only once. About 20% of the sample belongs to the ten largest clones.

The source is a male donor with ankylosing spondylitis. The chain uses TRBV5-1 and TRBJ2-2, and TRBD1 aligns with 7 junction nucleotides. Specimen: blood, either unsorted or a sorted T cell fraction (not recorded which). The sequenced DNA: TGCGCCAGCAGCGTCAGGGGGACGCTCGGGGAGCTGTTTTTT. Its protein product is CASSVRGTLGELFF.